Following are 23 T cell receptor beta chains from one sample sequenced in a study of T cells in Graves' hyperthyroidism and ophthalmopathy (dated by TCRdb to the late 2010s). The library was prepared using multiplex PCR. Sequencing took place on an Illumina HiSeq 2000. Amplification of TCR beta CDR3 regions was carried out from RNA transcripts. The TCR CDR3 was subjected to a first round of RT-PCR using the HTBI primer set and the Qiagen OneStep RT-PCR kit. Using fastp trimming at Q25 and MiXCR clonotype assembly, TCRdb reanalyzed the public sequencing data and kept in-frame beta chains. CDR3 protein sequences are deduplicated, and each keeps its most common genes and DNA. This sample gives 610,000 or so distinct CDR3 sequences in total; around 42% of them show up just once. Clones ranked in the top ten supply around 7.7% of the sample. The sample was peripheral blood or thyroid tissue (not recorded which). These receptors were obtained from a woman aged 18-35 years with Graves' hyperthyroidism.

J is TRBJ2-7 and V is TRBV10-2; 12 bases agree with TRBD1. Unmatched junction bases numbered 16, after V lost 1 base and J lost 9 bases. Per germline, CDR1 WSHSY and CDR2 SAAADI. The CDR3 length is 18 residues. The CDR3 DNA is TGCGCCAGCAGTGAGTACGGGAACACCGGGACAGGGGGCTACTCGCAGTACTTC. It translates to CASSEYGNTGTGGYSQYF.

This clonotype was counted many times. The chain recombines TRBV12-3 or TRBV12-4 with TRBJ1-6; possibly TRBD1 for D (6 bases). With 2 bases removed from V and 7 bases from J, the gap between germline ends came to 9 bases. The CDR3 contains 14 residues. The CDR3 DNA is TGTGCCAGCAGTTTACGGGGGGCGAATTCACCCCTCCACTTT. Protein: CASSLRGANSPLHF.

This clonotype was observed at least ten times. The chain combines TRBV7-9 with TRBJ2-7; possible D gene TRBD1, 5 bases. V gave up 6 bases and J gave up 1 base, with 10 bases separating them. In germline, CDR1 is SEHNR, CDR2 FQNEAQ (reference sequence). The CDR3 extends over 13 amino acids. The CDR3 DNA follows: TGTGCCAGCAGGGATGCAGGGTCCTACGAGCAGTACTTC. Translated: CASRDAGSYEQYF.

The rearrangement uses TRBV7-2 and TRBJ1-1; the match to TRBD1 covers 7 bases. This CDR3 is built from 16 residues. The germline gives CDR1 SGHTA, CDR2 FQGNSA. V trimming: 2 bases; J trimming: 3 bases; junction bases outside the gene matches: 9. CDR3 bases: TGTGCCAGCAGCTTAAGGCCAGGGGGTCGGGACACTGAAGCTTTCTTT. It encodes CASSLRPGGRDTEAFF.

This clonotype was counted at least ten times. V is TRBV29-1 and J is TRBJ1-1; weak D call: TRBD1 (6 bases). The V gene lost 4 bases and the J gene lost 0 bases, with 12 bases spanning the gap. This CDR3 is 14 amino acids long. The germline V gene encodes CDR1 SQVTM and CDR2 ANQGSEA. The CDR3 is CSVGGLKMNTEAFF. The CDR3 DNA reads TGCAGCGTTGGGGGGCTTAAAATGAACACTGAAGCTTTCTTT.

This clonotype was recorded many times. A much larger clonotype is one base distant, so this may be a read error. The rearrangement links TRBV10-3 to TRBJ1-2, with a weak D call TRBD1 (5 bases). V was trimmed by 5 bases and J by 4 bases, leaving 14 bases between them. Per the germline V gene, CDR1 is ENHRY and CDR2 is SYGVKD. CDR3 length: 14 residues. The CDR3 reads CAISYGGGVYGYTF. The CDR3 nucleotides are TGTGCCATCAGTTATGGGGGTGGAGTCTATGGCTACACCTTC.

The sample holds many counts of this clonotype. This chain connects TRBV6-1 to TRBJ2-7; D is unresolved. V was clipped by 3 bases and J by 6 bases, with 3 bases between them. Germline V gives CDR1 MNHNS, CDR2 SASEGT. This CDR3 spans 10 amino acids. CDR3 bases: TGTGCCAGCAGTGAGGGCGAGCAGTACTTC. It is translated as CASSEGEQYF.

The V gene is TRBV20-1, the J gene TRBJ1-2, with D possibly TRBD1 on 6 matching bases. V gave up 4 bases and J gave up 2 bases, with 26 bases separating them. This CDR3 spans 18 amino acids. Looked up from germline, CDR1 is DFQATT and CDR2 is SNEGSKA (reference sequence). The CDR3, as DNA: TGCAGTGCTATTAGCGACAGGTGGGGGACGCCGAAGAACTATGGCTACACCTTC. This translates into CSAISDRWGTPKNYGYTF.

Concerning this clonotype itself: Sequence at one end of the junction differs from germline and may be a read error. The genes are TRBV6-4 and TRBJ2-2; D perhaps matches TRBD2 (5 bases). Per the germline V gene, CDR1 is MRHNA and CDR2 is SNTAGT. The CDR3 contains 14 residues. The CDR3 reads CASSDYGGTGELFF. The CDR3 DNA is TGTGCCAGCAGCGACTATGGTGGCACCGGGGAGCTGTTTTTT.

This clonotype has at least ten counts. This chain links TRBV20-1 with TRBJ2-7, with a tentative D call TRBD2 (5 bases). Trimming took 0 bases from V and 6 from J, leaving 15 bases between them. The CDR3 covers 14 residues. CDR1 and CDR2 (germline): DFQATT, SNEGSKA (reference sequence). CDR3 bases: TGCAGTGCTAGAGATCCGGGGAAACCCGGCGAGCAGTACTTC. It is translated as CSARDPGKPGEQYF.

This clonotype has a handful of counts. A much more abundant neighbour one base away suggests this may be a read error. This chain uses TRBV2 with TRBJ2-5, with 7 bases lining up with TRBD1. The CDR3 contains 11 residues. The ends lost 8 bases at V and 3 bases at J; junction bases unmatched: 0. The germline CDR1 and CDR2 sequences are SNHLY and FYNNEI. The DNA of the CDR3 is TGTGCCAGCGGGACAGAAGAGACCCAGTACTTC. It translates to CASGTEETQYF.

The chain is built from TRBV15 and TRBJ2-2, with a tentative D call TRBD2 (6 bases). Trimming left V 0 bases short and J 14 bases short, with 19 bases between. This CDR3 is built from 15 residues. Germline loops: CDR1 LNHNV, CDR2 YYDKDF (reference sequence). CDR3 DNA: TGTGCCACCAGCAGAGATCGGGGGACTGAAGGTAGTCTGTTTTTT. Amino acids: CATSRDRGTEGSLFF.

This sequence joins TRBV25-1 and TRBJ2-7, with 9 bases that match TRBD1. The CDR3 has 14 residues. V was pared by 3 bases and J by 6 bases, with 6 bases of the junction left unmatched. The germline V gene has CDR1 MGHDK and CDR2 SYGVNS. In nucleotides, the CDR3 is TGTGCCAGCAGTGACGACAGGGGGGCTGCCGAGCAGTACTTC. Translated, it gives CASSDDRGAAEQYF.

This clonotype was detected many times. This chain links TRBV18 with TRBJ1-1; D not certain. Trimming cost V 5 bases and J 0 bases, with 16 bases left between them. The CDR3 has 16 amino acids. The germline gives CDR1 KGHSH, CDR2 LQKENI. In DNA, the CDR3 is TGTGCCAGCTCATCTCTGGAACCCTTTATGAACACTGAAGCTTTCTTT. It codes for CASSSLEPFMNTEAFF.

This clonotype occurred many times. The chain employs TRBV7-3 and TRBJ2-7, with unresolved D. The CDR3 covers 14 residues. The V end lost 0 bases, the J end lost 5 bases, and 11 bases lay between the germline ends. From germline, CDR1 is SGHTA and CDR2 FQGTGA. The CDR3 is CASSLTGRPHEQYF. The CDR3 DNA sequence: TGTGCCAGCAGCTTAACCGGACGTCCGCACGAGCAGTACTTC.

The CDR3 DNA follows: TGTGCCAGCAGAAACGGGACTAGCGGCCGTTACGAGCAGTACTTC. This sequence encodes CASRNGTSGRYEQYF. This rearrangement joins TRBV6-6 to TRBJ2-7; 11 positions match TRBD2. In germline, CDR1 is MNHNY, CDR2 SVGAGI (reference sequence). V lost 6 bases, J lost 4 bases, and 8 bases stayed unmatched. CDR3 size: 15 residues.

The genes are TRBV6-2 or TRBV6-3 and TRBJ2-2; D possibly corresponds to TRBD1 (5 bases). Germline CDR1 is MNHEY and CDR2 is SVGEGT. Trimming took off 8 bases at V and 0 bases at J, with 13 bases between the two ends. CDR3 length: 15 amino acids. CDR3 nucleotide sequence: TGTGCCAGCGGCAGGGCGAACGCGAACACCGGGGAGCTGTTTTTT. This codes for CASGRANANTGELFF.

Ten or more counts support this clonotype. The genes are TRBV7-8 and TRBJ2-7; TRBD1 is a possible D gene (6 bases). The CDR3 covers 14 residues. Germline V gene lookup returns CDR1 SGHVS and CDR2 FQNEAQ. V dropped 6 bases and J dropped 3 bases, with 15 bases sitting between them. CDR3 protein: CASSSPTGDYEQYF. The CDR3 bases are TGTGCCAGCAGTTCCCCGACAGGAGACTACGAGCAGTACTTC.

The chain employs TRBV29-1 and TRBJ2-7; TRBD2 aligns across 7 bases. V shed 6 bases and J 4 bases; nucleotides not matched to a gene: 6. The germline V gene encodes CDR1 SQVTM and CDR2 ANQGSEA. The CDR3 loop spans 12 amino acids. CDR3 sequence (DNA): TGCAGCGTCCGGGATAGCGGGTACGAGCAGTACTTC. Translation gives CSVRDSGYEQYF.

This clonotype was seen just once. V usage is TRBV7-2 and J usage is TRBJ1-2, with no clear D. Germline V gene lookup returns CDR1 SGHTA and CDR2 FQGNSA. CDR3 length: 18 amino acids. Trimming took 6 bases from V and 0 from J, leaving 23 bases between them. The chain's CDR3 is CASSWTEFNEQTNYGYTF. In nucleotides, the CDR3 is TGTGCCAGCAGTTGGACCGAGTTCAATGAGCAGACTAACTATGGCTACACCTTC.

Details on this clonotype: Without the conserved terminal phenylalanine or tryptophan, this CDR3 likely stems from a read error. The limits of the CDR3 on the DNA are not certain, so only TCRdb's listed CDR3 is given. The chain recombines TRBV10-3 with TRBJ1-1. The CDR3 length is 8 residues, termini included. Germline V gene data show CDR1 as ENHRY and CDR2 as SYGVKD. The CDR3 loop is CAISEGGD.

Of note for this clonotype: Mismatch with germline at one junction end may stem from a read error. This chain links TRBV10-3 with TRBJ2-7; 8 bases map to TRBD1. From germline, CDR1 is ENHRY and CDR2 SYGVKD. CDR3 length: 16 residues. The CDR3 DNA is TGTGCCAGCAGTTCCCGCGTTTTGACAGGGGCGAACGAGCAGTACTTC. Protein sequence: CASSSRVLTGANEQYF.

The chain recombines TRBV10-3 with TRBJ1-2; 9 nucleotides align to TRBD1. The CDR3 is 14 residues long. V gave up 4 bases and J gave up 6 bases; unmatched junction bases: 6. Per the germline V gene, CDR1 is ENHRY and CDR2 is SYGVKD. The CDR3 bases are TGTGCCATCAGTGTTGACAGGGGGATCGATGGCTACACCTTC. It is translated as CAISVDRGIDGYTF.